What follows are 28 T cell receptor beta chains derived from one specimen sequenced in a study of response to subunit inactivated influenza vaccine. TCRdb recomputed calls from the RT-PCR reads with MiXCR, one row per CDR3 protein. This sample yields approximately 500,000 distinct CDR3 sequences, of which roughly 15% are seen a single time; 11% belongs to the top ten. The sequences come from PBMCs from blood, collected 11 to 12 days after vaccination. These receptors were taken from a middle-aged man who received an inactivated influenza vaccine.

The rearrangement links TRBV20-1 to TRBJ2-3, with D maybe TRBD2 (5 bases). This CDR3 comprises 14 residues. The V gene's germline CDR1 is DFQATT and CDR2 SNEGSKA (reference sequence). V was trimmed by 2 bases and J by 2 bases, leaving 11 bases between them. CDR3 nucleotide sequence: TGCAGTGCTAGATTCCAGCGGAACACAGATACGCAGTATTTT. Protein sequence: CSARFQRNTDTQYF.

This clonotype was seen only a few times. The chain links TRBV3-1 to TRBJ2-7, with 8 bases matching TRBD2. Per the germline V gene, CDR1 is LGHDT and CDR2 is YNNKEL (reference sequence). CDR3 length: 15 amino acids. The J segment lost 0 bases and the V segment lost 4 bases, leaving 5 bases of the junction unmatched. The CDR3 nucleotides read TGTGCCAGCAGCCGAGGACTAGCCGTCTCCTACGAGCAGTACTTC. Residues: CASSRGLAVSYEQYF.

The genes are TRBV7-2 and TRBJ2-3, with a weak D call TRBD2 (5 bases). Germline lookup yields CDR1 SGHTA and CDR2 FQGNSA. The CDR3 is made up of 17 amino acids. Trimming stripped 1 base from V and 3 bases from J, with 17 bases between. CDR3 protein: CASSLVRLVEGTDTQYF. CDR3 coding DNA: TGTGCCAGCAGCTTAGTGAGGCTAGTTGAGGGAACAGATACGCAGTATTTT.

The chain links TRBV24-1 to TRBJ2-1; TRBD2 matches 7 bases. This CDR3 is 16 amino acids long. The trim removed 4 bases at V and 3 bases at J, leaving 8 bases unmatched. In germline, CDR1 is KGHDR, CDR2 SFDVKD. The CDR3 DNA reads TGTGCCACCAGTGACGTGGGCGGGAGTAACTACAATGAGCAGTTCTTC. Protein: CATSDVGGSNYNEQFF.

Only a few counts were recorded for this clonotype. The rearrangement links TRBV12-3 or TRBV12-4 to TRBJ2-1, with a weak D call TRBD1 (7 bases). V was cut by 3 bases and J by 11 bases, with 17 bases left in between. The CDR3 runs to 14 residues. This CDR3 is CASSFQGGVVKQFF. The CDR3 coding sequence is TGTGCCAGCAGTTTTCAGGGGGGAGTAGTCAAGCAGTTCTTC.

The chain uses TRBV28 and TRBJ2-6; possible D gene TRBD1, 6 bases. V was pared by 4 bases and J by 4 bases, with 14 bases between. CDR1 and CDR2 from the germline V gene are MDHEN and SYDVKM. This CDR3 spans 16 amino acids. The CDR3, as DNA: TGTGCCAGCAGTTCAAAGGACAGTCTCGGGGCCAACGTCCTGACTTTC. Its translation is CASSSKDSLGANVLTF.

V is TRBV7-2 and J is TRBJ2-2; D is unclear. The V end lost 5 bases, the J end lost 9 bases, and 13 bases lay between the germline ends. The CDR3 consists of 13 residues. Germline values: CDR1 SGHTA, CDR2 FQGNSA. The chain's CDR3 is CASSQRSLRELFF. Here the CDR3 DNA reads TGTGCCAGCAGCCAGCGATCCCTGAGGGAGCTGTTTTTT. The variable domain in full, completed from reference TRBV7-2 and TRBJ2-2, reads GAGVSQSPSNKVTEKGKDVELRCDPISGHTALYWYRQSLGQGLEFLIYFQGNSAPDKSGLPSDRFSAERTGGSVSTLTIQRTQQEDSAVYLCASSQRSLRELFFGEGSRLTVL.

The chain's CDR3 is CATSGTGAVEAFF. In DNA form, the CDR3 reads TGTGCCACCAGCGGGACAGGAGCCGTTGAAGCTTTCTTT. The chain couples TRBV15 to TRBJ1-1; the match to TRBD1 covers 8 bases. CDR1 LNHNV and CDR2 YYDKDF come from the germline V gene (reference sequence). The CDR3 has 13 amino acids. With V trimmed by 5 bases and J by 7 bases, 6 bases remained unmatched.

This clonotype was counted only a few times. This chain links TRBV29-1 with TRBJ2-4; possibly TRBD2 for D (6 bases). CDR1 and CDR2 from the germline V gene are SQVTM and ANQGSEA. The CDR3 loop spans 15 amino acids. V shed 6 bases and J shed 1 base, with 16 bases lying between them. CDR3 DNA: TGCAGCGTCGTTCTACAGGCGGGGGCCAAAAACATTCAGTACTTC. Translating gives CSVVLQAGAKNIQYF.

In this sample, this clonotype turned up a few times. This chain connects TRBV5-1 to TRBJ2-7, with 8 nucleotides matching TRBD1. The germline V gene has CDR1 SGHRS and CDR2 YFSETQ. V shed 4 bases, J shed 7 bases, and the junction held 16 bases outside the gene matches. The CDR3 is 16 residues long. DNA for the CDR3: TGCGCCAGCAGCCCATTTATAAGCCAGGGGGCGGAAGAGCAGTACTTC. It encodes CASSPFISQGAEEQYF.

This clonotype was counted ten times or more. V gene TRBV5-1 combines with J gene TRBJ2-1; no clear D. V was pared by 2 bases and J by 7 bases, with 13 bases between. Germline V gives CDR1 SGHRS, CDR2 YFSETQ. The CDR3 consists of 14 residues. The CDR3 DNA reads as TGCGCCAGCAGCTTCGGATCCCGTAAGAATGAGCAGTTCTTC. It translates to CASSFGSRKNEQFF.

CDR3 DNA: TGTGCCAGCTCACCACCAAAGCCGGGGGCGCGCCACGAGCAGTACTTC. This gives the protein CASSPPKPGARHEQYF. The V gene is TRBV18, the J gene TRBJ2-7; possibly TRBD1 or TRBD2 for D (6 bases each). CDR3 length equals 16 residues. Germline V gene data show CDR1 as KGHSH and CDR2 as LQKENI. V was trimmed by 0 bases and J by 5 bases, leaving 17 bases between them.

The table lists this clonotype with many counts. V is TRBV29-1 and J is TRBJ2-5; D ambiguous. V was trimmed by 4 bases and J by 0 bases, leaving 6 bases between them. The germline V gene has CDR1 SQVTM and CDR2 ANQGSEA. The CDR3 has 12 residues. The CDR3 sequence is CSVAEDQETQYF. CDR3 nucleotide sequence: TGCAGCGTTGCCGAAGACCAAGAGACCCAGTACTTC.

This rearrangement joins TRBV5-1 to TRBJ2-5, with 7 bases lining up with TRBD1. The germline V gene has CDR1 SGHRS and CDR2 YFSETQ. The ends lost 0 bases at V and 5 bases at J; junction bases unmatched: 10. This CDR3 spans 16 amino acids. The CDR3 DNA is TGCGCCAGCAGCTTGGCCGGAAGGGGGCAGGAGGAGACCCAGTACTTC. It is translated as CASSLAGRGQEETQYF.

The CDR3 loop is CASRFRGQNTEAFF. In DNA, the CDR3 is TGTGCCAGCCGATTTAGAGGACAGAACACTGAAGCTTTCTTT. The chain uses TRBV27 and TRBJ1-1, with D possibly TRBD1 on 5 matching bases. The ends were cut back, 8 bases at V and 1 base at J, with 14 bases in the middle. CDR1 and CDR2 (germline): MNHEY, SMNVEV (reference sequence). This CDR3 has 14 amino acids.

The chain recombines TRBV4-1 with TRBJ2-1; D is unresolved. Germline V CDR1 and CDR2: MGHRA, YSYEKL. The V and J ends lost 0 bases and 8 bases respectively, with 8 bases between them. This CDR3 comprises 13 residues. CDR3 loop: CASSQDSEDEQFF. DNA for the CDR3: TGCGCCAGCAGCCAAGACTCCGAGGATGAGCAGTTCTTC.

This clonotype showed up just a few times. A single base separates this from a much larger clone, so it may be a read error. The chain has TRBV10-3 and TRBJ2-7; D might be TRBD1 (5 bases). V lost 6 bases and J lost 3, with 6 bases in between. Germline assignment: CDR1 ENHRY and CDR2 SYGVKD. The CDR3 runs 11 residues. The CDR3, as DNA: TGTGCCATCAGGGACAACTACGAGCAGTACTTC. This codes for CAIRDNYEQYF.

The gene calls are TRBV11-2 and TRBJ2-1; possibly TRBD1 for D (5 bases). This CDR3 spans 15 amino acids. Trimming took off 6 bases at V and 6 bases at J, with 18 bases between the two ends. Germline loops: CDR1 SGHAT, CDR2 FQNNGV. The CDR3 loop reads CASSYQTVRSNEQFF. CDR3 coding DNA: TGTGCCAGCAGTTATCAGACAGTACGAAGCAATGAGCAGTTCTTC. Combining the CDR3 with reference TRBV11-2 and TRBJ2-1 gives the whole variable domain EAGVAQSPRYKIIEKRQSVAFWCNPISGHATLYWYQQILGQGPKLLIQFQNNGVVDDSQLPKDRFSAERLKGVDSTLKIQPAKLEDSAVYLCASSYQTVRSNEQFFGPGTRLTVL.

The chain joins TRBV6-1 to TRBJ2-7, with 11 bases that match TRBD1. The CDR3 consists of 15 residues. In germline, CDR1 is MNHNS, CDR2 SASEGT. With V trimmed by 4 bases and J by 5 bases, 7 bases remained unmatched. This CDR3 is CASSAWTGGKDEQYF. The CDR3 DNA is TGTGCCAGCAGTGCCTGGACAGGGGGCAAGGACGAGCAGTACTTC.

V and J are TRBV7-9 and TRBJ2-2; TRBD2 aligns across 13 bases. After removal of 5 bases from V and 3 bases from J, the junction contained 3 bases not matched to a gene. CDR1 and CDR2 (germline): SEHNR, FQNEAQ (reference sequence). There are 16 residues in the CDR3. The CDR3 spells CASSATSGRDTGELFF. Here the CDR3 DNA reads TGTGCCAGCAGCGCCACTAGCGGGAGGGACACCGGGGAGCTGTTTTTT.

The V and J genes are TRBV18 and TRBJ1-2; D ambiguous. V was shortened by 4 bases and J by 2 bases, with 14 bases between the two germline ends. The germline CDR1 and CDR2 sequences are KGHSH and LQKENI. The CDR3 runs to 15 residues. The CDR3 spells CASSQPRESNYGYTF. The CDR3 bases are TGTGCCAGCTCACAGCCTCGGGAGTCAAACTATGGCTACACCTTC.

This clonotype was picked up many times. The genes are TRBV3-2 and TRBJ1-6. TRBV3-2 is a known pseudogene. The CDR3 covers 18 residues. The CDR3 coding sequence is TGTGCCAGCAGCCAAGTTTACGGATTGAGCTCCTATAATTCACCCCTCCACTTT. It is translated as CASSQVYGLSSYNSPLHF.

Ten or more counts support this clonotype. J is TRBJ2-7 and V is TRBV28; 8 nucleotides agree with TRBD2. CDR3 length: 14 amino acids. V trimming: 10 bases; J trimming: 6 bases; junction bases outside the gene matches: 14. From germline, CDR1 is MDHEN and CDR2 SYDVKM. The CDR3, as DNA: TGTGCCACAGACCGGGGGGGGGACTTTTCCGAGCAGTACTTC. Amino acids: CATDRGGDFSEQYF.

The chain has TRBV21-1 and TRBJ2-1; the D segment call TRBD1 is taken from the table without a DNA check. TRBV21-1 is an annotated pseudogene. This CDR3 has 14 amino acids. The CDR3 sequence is CASPSVVRGNEQFF. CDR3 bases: TGTGCCAGCCCTTCAGTGGTCAGGGGAAATGAGCAGTTCTTC.

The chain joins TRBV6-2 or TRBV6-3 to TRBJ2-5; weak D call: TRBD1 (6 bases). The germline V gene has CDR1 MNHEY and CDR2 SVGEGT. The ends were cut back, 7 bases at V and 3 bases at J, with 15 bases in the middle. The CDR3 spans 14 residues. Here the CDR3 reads CASTLGTPEETQYF. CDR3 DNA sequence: TGTGCCAGCACCTTGGGGACACCTGAAGAGACCCAGTACTTC.

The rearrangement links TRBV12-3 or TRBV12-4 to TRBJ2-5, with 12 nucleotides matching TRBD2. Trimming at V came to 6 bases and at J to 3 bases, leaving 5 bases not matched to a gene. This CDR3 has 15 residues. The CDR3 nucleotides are TGTGCCAGCAGCCCGACTAGCGGGAGAGAAGAGACCCAGTACTTC. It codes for CASSPTSGREETQYF.

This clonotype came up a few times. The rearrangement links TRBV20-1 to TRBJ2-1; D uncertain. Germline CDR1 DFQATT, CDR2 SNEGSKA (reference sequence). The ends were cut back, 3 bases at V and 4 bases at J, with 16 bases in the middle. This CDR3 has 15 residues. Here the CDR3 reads CSASEAKLMYNEQFF. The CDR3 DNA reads TGCAGTGCTAGTGAAGCCAAGTTGATGTACAATGAGCAGTTCTTC.

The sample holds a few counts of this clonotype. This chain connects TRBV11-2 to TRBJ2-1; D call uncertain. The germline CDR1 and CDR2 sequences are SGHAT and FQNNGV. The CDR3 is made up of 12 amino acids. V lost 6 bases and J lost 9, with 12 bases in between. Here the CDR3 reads CASSSLGGEQFF. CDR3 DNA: TGTGCCAGCAGTTCTTTGGGTGGTGAGCAGTTCTTC.